This T cell receptor (beta chain) was sequenced in a study of blood T cell repertoires in COVID-19. Study overall: Acute and convalescent COVID-19 samples came from the United States, Italy and Spain. From T cells, B-cell-depleted T cells, or PBMCs came the material, which was cDNA or gDNA.

Methods used by the authors: Amplification with reference gene primers provided the estimates of nucleated cell counts. Assay used: immunoSEQ multiplex PCR; TCRdb lists only in-frame clones, some missing. V and J calls and clone size come straight from that table; D and trimming were deduced from the DNA. The data show some 120,000 clones, around 80% seen once. Germline-derived CDR1 and CDR2 are SGHKS and YYEKEE (reference sequence). With 4 bases removed from V and 0 bases from J, the gap between germline ends came to 11 bases. The CDR3 has 15 amino acids. This TCR came from a man in his 70s with acute or convalescent COVID-19. The rearrangement links TRBV5-5 to TRBJ1-5; a weak D match, TRBD1 (5 bases). The sequenced sample was peripheral blood. The CDR3 coding sequence is TGTGCCAGCAGCCAACAGGCTCCTAGCAATCAGCCCCAGCATTTT. Protein: CASSQQAPSNQPQHF. Full variable domain (rest looked up from reference TRBV5-5 and TRBJ1-5): DAGVTQSPTHLIKTRGQQVTLRCSPISGHKSVSWYQQVLGQGPQFIFQYYEKEERGRGNFPDRFSARQFPNYSSELNVNALLLGDSALYLCASSQQAPSNQPQHFGDGTRLSIL.